The 7 T cell receptor beta chains reported below all come from one sample, sequenced in a study of long-term antiretroviral therapy in people with HIV. The immunoSEQ assay was v3.0, run at survey level. Assay used: immunoSEQ multiplex PCR; TCRdb lists only in-frame clones, some missing. The sample has tens of thousands of clones; over 80% are singletons. The material sequenced was unsorted PBMCs, taken 1.2 years after starting antiretroviral therapy. The receptors were gathered from a woman between 40 and 50 years old with HIV.

V usage is TRBV4-2 and J usage is TRBJ2-7; 8 bases agree with TRBD2. The V gene's germline CDR1 is LGHNA and CDR2 YNFKEQ. CDR3 length: 13 residues. With V trimmed by 7 bases and J by 6 bases, 8 bases remained unmatched. CDR3 in DNA: TGTGCCAGCACCTCAACCCGGGGGGGCGAGCAGTACTTC. The encoded protein is CASTSTRGGEQYF.

This clone occurred once. This chain links TRBV5-1 with TRBJ2-7, with D uncertain. CDR3 length equals 13 residues. V was trimmed by 4 bases and J by 3 bases, leaving 11 bases between them. Germline CDR1 SGHRS, CDR2 YFSETQ. Here the CDR3 reads CASSPRPLYEQYF. In DNA form, the CDR3 reads TGCGCCAGCAGCCCCCGACCCCTCTACGAGCAGTACTTC.

This clone appeared a few times. V is TRBV7-9 and J is TRBJ2-7, with D maybe TRBD2 (6 bases). The CDR3 spans 15 residues. With 4 bases removed from V and 6 bases from J, the gap between germline ends came to 19 bases. In germline, CDR1 is SEHNR, CDR2 FQNEAQ (reference sequence). The CDR3 sequence is CASSSIPLGSAEQYF. CDR3 coding DNA: TGTGCCAGCAGCTCGATACCCCTCGGGAGTGCCGAGCAGTACTTC.

The CDR3 spells CASSSWTATNEKLFF. CDR3 DNA sequence: TGTGCCAGCAGCTCCTGGACAGCAACTAATGAAAAACTGTTTTTT. The rearrangement links TRBV7-9 to TRBJ1-4; a weak D match, TRBD1 (6 bases). There are 15 residues in the CDR3. Trimming removed 4 bases from V and 0 bases from J, with 9 bases in between. Germline CDR1 is SEHNR and CDR2 is FQNEAQ (reference sequence).

The chain uses TRBV9 and TRBJ2-4, with 8 bases lining up with TRBD2. The CDR3 sequence is 15 residues long. V lost 4 bases to trimming and J lost 8 bases; unmatched junction nucleotides: 11. The germline gives CDR1 SGDLS, CDR2 YYNGEE. The CDR3 nucleotides are TGTGCCAGCAGCCCCCCCGGGAGGGGTTGGGACATTCAGTACTTC. Protein product: CASSPPGRGWDIQYF.

The CDR3 nucleotides are TGTGCCAGCAGTTCCCCCCAGATGAACACTGAAGCTTTCTTT. Residues: CASSSPQMNTEAFF. The chain links TRBV27 to TRBJ1-1; D not resolved. The CDR3 sequence is 14 residues long. Germline V gene sequence: CDR1 MNHEY, CDR2 SMNVEV (reference sequence). Trimming pared 4 bases from V and 0 bases from J, leaving 9 bases between.

The chain couples TRBV27 to TRBJ2-5, with TRBD2 matching 15 bases. V shed 2 bases, J shed 5 bases, and the junction held 9 bases outside the gene matches. This CDR3 is 18 amino acids long. Looked up from germline, CDR1 is MNHEY and CDR2 is SMNVEV (reference sequence). The CDR3: CASSLRQGTSGRRETQYF. The CDR3 DNA reads as TGTGCCAGCAGTTTAAGGCAGGGGACTAGCGGGAGGAGGGAGACCCAGTACTTC.